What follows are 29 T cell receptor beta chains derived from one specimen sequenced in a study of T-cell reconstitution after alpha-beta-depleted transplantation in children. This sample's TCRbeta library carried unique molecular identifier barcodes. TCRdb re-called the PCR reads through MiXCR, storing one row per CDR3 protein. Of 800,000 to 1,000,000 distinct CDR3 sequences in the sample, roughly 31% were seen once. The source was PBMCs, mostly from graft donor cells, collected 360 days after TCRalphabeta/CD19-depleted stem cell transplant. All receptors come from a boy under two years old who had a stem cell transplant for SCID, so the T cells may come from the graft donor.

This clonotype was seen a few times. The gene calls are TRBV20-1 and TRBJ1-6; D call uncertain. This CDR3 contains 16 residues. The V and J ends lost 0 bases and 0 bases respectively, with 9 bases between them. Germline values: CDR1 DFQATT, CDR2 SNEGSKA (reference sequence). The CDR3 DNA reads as TGCAGTGCTAGAGATCGGGCAAGCTCCTATAATTCACCCCTCCACTTT. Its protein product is CSARDRASSYNSPLHF.

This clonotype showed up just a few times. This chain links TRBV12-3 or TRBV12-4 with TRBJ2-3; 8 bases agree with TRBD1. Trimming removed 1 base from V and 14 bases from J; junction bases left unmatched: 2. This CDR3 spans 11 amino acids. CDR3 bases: TGTGCCAGCAGTTTAGGGGACAGGTCGTATTTT. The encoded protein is CASSLGDRSYF.

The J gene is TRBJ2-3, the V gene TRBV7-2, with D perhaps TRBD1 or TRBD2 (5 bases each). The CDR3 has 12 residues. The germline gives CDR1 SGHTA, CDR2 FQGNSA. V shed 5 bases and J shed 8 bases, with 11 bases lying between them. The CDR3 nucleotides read TGTGCCAGCAGCCCGATGGGGGTTACGCAGTATTTT. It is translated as CASSPMGVTQYF.

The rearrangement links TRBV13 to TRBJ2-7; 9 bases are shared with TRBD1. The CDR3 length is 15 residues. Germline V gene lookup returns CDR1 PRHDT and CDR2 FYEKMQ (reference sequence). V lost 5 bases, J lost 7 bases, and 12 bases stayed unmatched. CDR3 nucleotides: TGTGCCAGCAGCCTGGCCCGGACAGGGGCCCAAGAGCAGTACTTC. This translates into CASSLARTGAQEQYF.

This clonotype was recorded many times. This CDR3 reads CASSLRTGGMETQYF. The CDR3 DNA reads as TGTGCCAGCAGCTTGCGGACAGGGGGTATGGAGACCCAGTACTTC. The chain carries TRBV7-7 and TRBJ2-5, with 10 bases identical to TRBD1. Germline V gene sequence: CDR1 SSHAT, CDR2 FNYEAQ (reference sequence). Trimming removed 3 bases from V and 5 bases from J; junction bases left unmatched: 6. The CDR3 runs to 15 residues.

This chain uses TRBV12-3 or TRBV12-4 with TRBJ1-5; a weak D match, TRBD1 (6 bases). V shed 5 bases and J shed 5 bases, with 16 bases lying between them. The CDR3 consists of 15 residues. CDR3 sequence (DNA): TGTGCCAGCAGTCTCAGGACAGCCAGACATCAGCCCCAGCATTTT. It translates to CASSLRTARHQPQHF.

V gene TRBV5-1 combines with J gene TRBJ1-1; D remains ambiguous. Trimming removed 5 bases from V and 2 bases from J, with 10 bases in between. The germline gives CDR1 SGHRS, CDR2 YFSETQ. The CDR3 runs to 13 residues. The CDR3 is CASSNTANTEAFF. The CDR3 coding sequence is TGCGCCAGCAGTAATACAGCTAACACTGAAGCTTTCTTT.

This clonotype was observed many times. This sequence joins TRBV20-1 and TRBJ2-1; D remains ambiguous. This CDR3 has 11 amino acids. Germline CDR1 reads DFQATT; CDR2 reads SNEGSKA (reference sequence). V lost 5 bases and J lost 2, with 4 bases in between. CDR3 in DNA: TGCAGTGCTGGGCCCTACAATGAGCAGTTCTTC. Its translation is CSAGPYNEQFF.

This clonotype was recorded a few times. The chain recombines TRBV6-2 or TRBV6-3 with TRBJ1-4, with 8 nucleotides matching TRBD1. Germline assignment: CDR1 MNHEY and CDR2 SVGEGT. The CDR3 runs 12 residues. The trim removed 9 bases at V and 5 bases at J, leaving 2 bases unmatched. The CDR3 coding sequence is TGTGCCAGGACAGGGGCAAATGAAAAACTGTTTTTT. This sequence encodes CARTGANEKLFF.

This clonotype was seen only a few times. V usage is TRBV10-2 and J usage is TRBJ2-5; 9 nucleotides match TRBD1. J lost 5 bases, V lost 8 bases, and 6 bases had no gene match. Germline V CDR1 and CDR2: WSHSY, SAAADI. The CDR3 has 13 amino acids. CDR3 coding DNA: TGCGCCAGCTCAGGACAGGGGAGGGAGACCCAGTACTTC. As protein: CASSGQGRETQYF.

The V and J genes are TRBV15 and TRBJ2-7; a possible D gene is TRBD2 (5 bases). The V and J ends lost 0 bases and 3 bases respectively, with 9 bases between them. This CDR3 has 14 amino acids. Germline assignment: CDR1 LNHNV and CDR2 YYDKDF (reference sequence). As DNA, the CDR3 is TGTGCCACCAGCAGAGATCCGGCGGGCTACGAGCAGTACTTC. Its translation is CATSRDPAGYEQYF.

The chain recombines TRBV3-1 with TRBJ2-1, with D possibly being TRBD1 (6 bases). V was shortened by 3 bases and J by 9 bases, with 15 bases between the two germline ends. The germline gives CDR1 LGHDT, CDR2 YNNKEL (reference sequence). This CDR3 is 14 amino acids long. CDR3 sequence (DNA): TGTGCCAGCAGCCATATACAGGGACGGAGTGAGCAGTTCTTC. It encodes CASSHIQGRSEQFF.

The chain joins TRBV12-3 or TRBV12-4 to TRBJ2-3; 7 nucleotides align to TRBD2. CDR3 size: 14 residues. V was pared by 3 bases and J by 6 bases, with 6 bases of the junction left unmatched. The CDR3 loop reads CASSFVGGSDTQYF. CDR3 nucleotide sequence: TGTGCCAGCAGTTTCGTCGGGGGGTCGGATACGCAGTATTTT.

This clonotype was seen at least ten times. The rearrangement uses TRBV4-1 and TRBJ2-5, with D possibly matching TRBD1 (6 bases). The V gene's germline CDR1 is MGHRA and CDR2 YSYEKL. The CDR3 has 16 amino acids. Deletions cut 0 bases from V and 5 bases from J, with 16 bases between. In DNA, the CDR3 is TGCGCCAGCAGCCAAGAGGGTGAGGTCCAGGGGGAGACCCAGTACTTC. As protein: CASSQEGEVQGETQYF.

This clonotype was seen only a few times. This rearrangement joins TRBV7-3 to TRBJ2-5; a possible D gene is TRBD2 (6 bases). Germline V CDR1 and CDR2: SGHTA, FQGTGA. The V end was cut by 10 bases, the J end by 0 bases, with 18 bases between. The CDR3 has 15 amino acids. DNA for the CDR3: TGTGCCACCCTAGCAGCAAGCGGGTACCAAGAGACCCAGTACTTC. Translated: CATLAASGYQETQYF.

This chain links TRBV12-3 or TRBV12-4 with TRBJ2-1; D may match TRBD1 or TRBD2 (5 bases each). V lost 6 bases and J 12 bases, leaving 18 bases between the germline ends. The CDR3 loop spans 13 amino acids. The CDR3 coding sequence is TGTGCCAGCAGATCCGGGACGGTAATGATGCAGTTCTTC. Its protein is CASRSGTVMMQFF.

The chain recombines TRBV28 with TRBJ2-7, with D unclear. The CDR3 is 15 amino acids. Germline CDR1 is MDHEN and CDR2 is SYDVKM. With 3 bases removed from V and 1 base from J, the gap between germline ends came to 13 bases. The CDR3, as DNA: TGTGCCAGCAGTTTTACGGCTCCCTTTTCCTACGAGCAGTACTTC. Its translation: CASSFTAPFSYEQYF.

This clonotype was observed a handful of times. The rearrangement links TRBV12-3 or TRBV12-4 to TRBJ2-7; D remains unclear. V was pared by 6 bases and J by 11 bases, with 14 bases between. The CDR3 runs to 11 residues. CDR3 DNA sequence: TGTGCCAGCAGGGAAGGGCACGCTAAGTACTTC. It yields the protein CASREGHAKYF.

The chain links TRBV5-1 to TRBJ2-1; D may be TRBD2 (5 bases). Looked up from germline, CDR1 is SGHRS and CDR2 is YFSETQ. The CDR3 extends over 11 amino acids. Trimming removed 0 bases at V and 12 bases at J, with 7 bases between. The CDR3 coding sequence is TGCGCCAGCAGCTTGGGAGAGGGGCAGTTCTTC. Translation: CASSLGEGQFF.

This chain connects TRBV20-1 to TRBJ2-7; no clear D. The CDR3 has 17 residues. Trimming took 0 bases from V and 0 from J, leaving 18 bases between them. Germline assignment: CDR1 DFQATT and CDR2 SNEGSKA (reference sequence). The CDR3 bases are TGCAGTGCTAGAGATGACTTCATCGCGCCTAGCTCCTACGAGCAGTACTTC. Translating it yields CSARDDFIAPSSYEQYF.

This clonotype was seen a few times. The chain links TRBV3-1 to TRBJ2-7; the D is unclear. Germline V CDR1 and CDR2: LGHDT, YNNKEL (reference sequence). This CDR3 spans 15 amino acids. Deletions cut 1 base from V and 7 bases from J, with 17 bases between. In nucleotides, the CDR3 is TGTGCCAGCAGCCAAGTCATAGACCCGGGCATGGAGCAGTACTTC. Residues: CASSQVIDPGMEQYF.

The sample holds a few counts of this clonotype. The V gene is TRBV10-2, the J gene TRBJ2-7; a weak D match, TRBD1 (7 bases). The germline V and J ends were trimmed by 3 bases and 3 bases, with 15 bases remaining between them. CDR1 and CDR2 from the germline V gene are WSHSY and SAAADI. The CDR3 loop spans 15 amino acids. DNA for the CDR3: TGCGCCAGCAGTGACGGAGGGGGCCGATTCTACGAGCAGTACTTC. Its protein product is CASSDGGGRFYEQYF.

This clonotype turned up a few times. The CDR3 region has the DNA TGCGCCAGCAGCCAAGATAGCGGGGGGCCGAGGAGGACTGAAGCTTTCTTT. Protein sequence: CASSQDSGGPRRTEAFF. V and J are TRBV4-1 and TRBJ1-1; perhaps TRBD1 as D (6 bases). There are 17 residues in the CDR3. V lost 0 bases and J lost 5, with 19 bases in between. The germline gives CDR1 MGHRA, CDR2 YSYEKL.

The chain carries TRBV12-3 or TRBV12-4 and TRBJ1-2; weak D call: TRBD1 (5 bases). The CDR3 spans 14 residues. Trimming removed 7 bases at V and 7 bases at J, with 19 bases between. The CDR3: CASTGASSPSGYTF. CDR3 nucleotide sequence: TGTGCCAGCACCGGGGCTTCGTCCCCTTCTGGCTACACCTTC.

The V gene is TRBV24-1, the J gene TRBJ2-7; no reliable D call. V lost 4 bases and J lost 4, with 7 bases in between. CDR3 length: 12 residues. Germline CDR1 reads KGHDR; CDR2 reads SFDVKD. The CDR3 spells CATSDQNYEQYF. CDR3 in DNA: TGTGCCACCAGTGACCAGAATTACGAGCAGTACTTC.

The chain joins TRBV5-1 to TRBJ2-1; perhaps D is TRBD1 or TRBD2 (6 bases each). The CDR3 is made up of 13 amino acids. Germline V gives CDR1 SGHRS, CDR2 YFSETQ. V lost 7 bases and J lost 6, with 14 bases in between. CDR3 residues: CASLGGQRNEQFF. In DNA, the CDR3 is TGCGCCAGCCTTGGGGGGCAACGCAATGAGCAGTTCTTC.

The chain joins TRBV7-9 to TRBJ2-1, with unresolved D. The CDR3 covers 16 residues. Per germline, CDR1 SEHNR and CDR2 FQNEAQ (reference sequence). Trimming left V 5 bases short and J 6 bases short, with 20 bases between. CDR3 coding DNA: TGTGCCAGCAGCCCGAGGTTGGGGAAAGGTGTCAATGAGCAGTTCTTC. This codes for CASSPRLGKGVNEQFF.

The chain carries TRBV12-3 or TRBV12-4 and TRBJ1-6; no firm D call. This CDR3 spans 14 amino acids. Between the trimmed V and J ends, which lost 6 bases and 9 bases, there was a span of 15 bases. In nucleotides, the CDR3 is TGTGCCAGCAGCACCGGGCCCTCGGGTTCACCCCTCCACTTT. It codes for CASSTGPSGSPLHF.

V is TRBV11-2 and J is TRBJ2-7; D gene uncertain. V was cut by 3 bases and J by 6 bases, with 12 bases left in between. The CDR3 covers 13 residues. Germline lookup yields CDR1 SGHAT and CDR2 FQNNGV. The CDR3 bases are TGTGCCAGCAGCTTCGAACTTGGGCTCGAGCAGTACTTC. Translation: CASSFELGLEQYF.